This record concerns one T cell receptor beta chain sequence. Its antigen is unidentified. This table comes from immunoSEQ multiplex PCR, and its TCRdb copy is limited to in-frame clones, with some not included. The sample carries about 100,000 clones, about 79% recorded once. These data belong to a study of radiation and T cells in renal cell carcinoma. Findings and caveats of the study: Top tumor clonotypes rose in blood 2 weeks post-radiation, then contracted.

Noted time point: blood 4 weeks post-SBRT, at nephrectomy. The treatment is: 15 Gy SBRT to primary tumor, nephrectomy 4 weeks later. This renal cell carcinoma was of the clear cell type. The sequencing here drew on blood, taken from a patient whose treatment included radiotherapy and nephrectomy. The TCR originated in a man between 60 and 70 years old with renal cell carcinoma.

CDR3 coding DNA: TGTGCCAGCAGATCGACAGCGAGAACCGCCGGGGAGCTGTTTTTT. It is translated as CASRSTARTAGELFF. This chain joins TRBV27 and TRBJ2-2, with D perhaps TRBD1 (5 bases). CDR3 length: 15 amino acids. Trimming left V 6 bases short and J 6 bases short, with 17 bases between. Per the germline V gene, CDR1 is MNHEY and CDR2 is SMNVEV (reference sequence).